The source of this T cell receptor beta chain is a study of blood T cell repertoires in COVID-19. Study context: Some COVID-19 samples were acute and others convalescent; all came from the United States, Italy and Spain. T cells, B-cell-depleted T cells, or PBMCs provided the cDNA or gDNA that served as material.

Germline V lookup: CDR1 SGHAT, CDR2 FQDESV (reference sequence). V lost 4 bases and J lost 7; bases outside the gene matches: 7. The CDR3 has 14 residues. Methods used by the authors: Amplification of reference gene primers was used by the study to estimate nucleated cell counts. The method was immunoSEQ multiplex PCR; TCRdb's version includes in-frame clones alone and lacks a portion of them. V and J calls and clone size are given by that table; D and trimming were obtained from the DNA. The table has fewer than 350,000 clones, around 85% seen once; the top ten hold 7.2%. V gene TRBV11-1 combines with J gene TRBJ2-1, with TRBD2 matching 7 bases. This TCR derives from a human donor in a cohort sampled during active COVID-19. The specimen was peripheral blood. This chain's CDR3 is CASSSPLGGNEQFF. The CDR3 coding sequence is TGTGCCAGCAGCTCCCCCCTGGGGGGGAATGAGCAGTTCTTC.